This T cell receptor (beta chain) was retrieved from a study of T cell repertoires in cytomegalovirus infection. This clonotype was detected only a few times. The CDR3 totals 11 residues. V was shortened by 3 bases and J by 8 bases, with 7 bases between the two germline ends. TCRdb re-called the reads through MiXCR, storing one row per CDR3 protein. In the table there are around 260,000 distinct CDR3 sequences, roughly 10% of which are singletons. This receptor was taken from a human donor in good health (CMV status not recorded). Some clones in this sample may be carry-over from other donors' samples. This chain links TRBV12-3 or TRBV12-4 with TRBJ1-1; D ambiguous. The specimen was PBMCs. The CDR3 spells CASSFKIEAFF. CDR3 DNA sequence: TGTGCCAGCAGTTTTAAGATAGAAGCTTTCTTT.